The 17 T cell receptor beta chains below all came from one sample that was sequenced in a study of T cells after yellow fever vaccination. TCRdb re-derived calls from the 5' RACE reads in MiXCR, one entry per CDR3 protein. The profile shows 500,000 to 650,000 distinct CDR3 sequences, 17% of them singletons. The specimen comprised PBMCs, sampled around 5 days after the first yellow fever vaccination. These TCRs come from a man aged 18 to 29 who received the YFV17D yellow fever vaccine.

The chain joins TRBV2 to TRBJ1-1, with D maybe TRBD1 (6 bases). Germline loops: CDR1 SNHLY, CDR2 FYNNEI. The CDR3 covers 14 residues. V was pared by 7 bases and J by 6 bases, with 18 bases between. The CDR3 coding sequence is TGTGCCAGCATCACTTCCCTTGGGGGCGCTGAAGCTTTCTTT. Its protein product is CASITSLGGAEAFF.

Here the CDR3 reads CASSLSLTVFGNEQFF. The CDR3 region has the DNA TGTGCCAGCAGCTTATCCCTGACCGTGTTTGGAAATGAGCAGTTCTTC. V usage is TRBV11-2 and J usage is TRBJ2-1; D ambiguous. This CDR3 has 16 amino acids. The V gene's germline CDR1 is SGHAT and CDR2 FQNNGV. The germline V and J ends were trimmed by 2 bases and 7 bases, with 18 bases remaining between them. Full variable domain (remainder filled in from reference TRBV11-2 and TRBJ2-1): EAGVAQSPRYKIIEKRQSVAFWCNPISGHATLYWYQQILGQGPKLLIQFQNNGVVDDSQLPKDRFSAERLKGVDSTLKIQPAKLEDSAVYLCASSLSLTVFGNEQFFGPGTRLTVL.

This chain uses TRBV5-4 with TRBJ1-1; no clear D. The CDR3 runs to 14 residues. Between the trimmed V and J ends, which lost 3 bases and 4 bases, there was a span of 13 bases. The germline V gene has CDR1 SGHNT and CDR2 YYREEE (reference sequence). Here the CDR3 DNA reads TGTGCCAGCAGCTACCTGGCTCGTAGCACTGAAGCTTTCTTT. Translation: CASSYLARSTEAFF.

This clonotype was counted once. The genes are TRBV20-1 and TRBJ2-1; either TRBD1 or TRBD2 may fit D (5 bases each). The CDR3 is made up of 14 amino acids. The germline CDR1 and CDR2 sequences are DFQATT and SNEGSKA (reference sequence). Trimming pared 4 bases from V and 4 bases from J, leaving 14 bases between. CDR3 region: CSANFGTFYNEQFF. CDR3 nucleotides: TGCAGTGCTAATTTCGGGACCTTTTACAATGAGCAGTTCTTC.

This chain connects TRBV4-1 to TRBJ2-1, with 10 positions matching TRBD1. Germline assignment: CDR1 MGHRA and CDR2 YSYEKL. V dropped 5 bases and J dropped 11; count of bases not matched to a gene: 9. This CDR3 contains 14 residues. The CDR3 protein is CASSTGQGRGKQFF. CDR3 nucleotides: TGCGCCAGCAGCACGGGACAGGGGAGGGGAAAGCAGTTCTTC.

The rearrangement uses TRBV12-3 or TRBV12-4 and TRBJ1-2; D is unclear. Trimming left V 6 bases short and J 0 bases short, with 14 bases between. This CDR3 has 15 amino acids. CDR3 DNA sequence: TGTGCCAGCAGCCCCCCGGGTACTGCTAACTATGGCTACACCTTC. The encoded protein is CASSPPGTANYGYTF.

This clonotype was picked up a small number of times. A read error is possible here, since a much larger clone lies one base away. The CDR3 reads CASSPGWQPASPDTQYF. The CDR3 DNA sequence: TGTGCCAGCAGCCCAGGATGGCAGCCGGCTAGTCCAGATACGCAGTATTTT. The V gene is TRBV7-1, the J gene TRBJ2-3; D not certain. TRBV7-1 is placed among ORFs of uncertain function. The CDR3 covers 17 residues. V was cut by 5 bases and J by 4 bases, with 22 bases left in between.

This clonotype has at least ten counts. This chain uses TRBV7-6 with TRBJ2-3; the D gene could be TRBD1 or TRBD2 (5 bases each). Germline V gives CDR1 SGHVS, CDR2 FNYEAQ. V was pared by 4 bases and J by 0 bases, with 8 bases between. The CDR3 is made up of 14 amino acids. The CDR3 loop is CASSSGPSTDTQYF. CDR3 bases: TGTGCCAGCAGCTCGGGACCTAGCACAGATACGCAGTATTTT.

The gene calls are TRBV20-1 and TRBJ2-3, with TRBD2 matching 13 bases. V shed 7 bases, J shed 2 bases, and the junction held 6 bases outside the gene matches. The CDR3 is 15 residues long. The germline gives CDR1 DFQATT, CDR2 SNEGSKA (reference sequence). CDR3 protein: CSVPGTSGATDTQYF. CDR3 coding DNA: TGCAGTGTCCCGGGGACTAGCGGGGCCACAGATACGCAGTATTTT.

The V gene is TRBV6-5, the J gene TRBJ1-2, with 7 bases that match TRBD1. The J segment lost 5 bases and the V segment lost 2 bases, leaving 5 bases of the junction unmatched. The CDR3 spans 14 residues. The germline CDR1 and CDR2 sequences are MNHEY and SVGAGI. Written as DNA, the CDR3 is TGTGCCAGCAGTTACCTTGGACAGGCTTATGGCTACACCTTC. Amino acid sequence: CASSYLGQAYGYTF.

This clonotype has at least ten counts. This chain joins TRBV29-1 and TRBJ2-3, with D possibly being TRBD2 (5 bases). CDR1 and CDR2 from the germline V gene are SQVTM and ANQGSEA. CDR3 length equals 13 residues. V was clipped by 1 base and J by 8 bases, with 13 bases between them. CDR3 DNA: TGCAGCGTTGAAGTGGCTAAGCGGACTACGCAGTATTTT. Translated: CSVEVAKRTTQYF.

This clonotype was seen a handful of times. The rearrangement joins TRBV7-2 to TRBJ2-1; TRBD2 is a possible D gene (6 bases). The germline CDR1 and CDR2 sequences are SGHTA and FQGNSA. V dropped 3 bases and J dropped 0 bases, with 9 bases sitting between them. CDR3 size: 15 residues. The CDR3 nucleotides read TGTGCCAGCAGCTTCGAAGCGGGCTCCTACAATGAGCAGTTCTTC. Encoded protein: CASSFEAGSYNEQFF.

V usage is TRBV10-3 and J usage is TRBJ1-2, with 8 bases lining up with TRBD1. V trimming: 6 bases; J trimming: 3 bases; junction bases outside the gene matches: 6. The CDR3 covers 14 residues. Germline CDR1 ENHRY, CDR2 SYGVKD. The CDR3 region has the DNA TGTGCCATCAGCCGACAGGGGCAGGACTATGGCTACACCTTC. It encodes CAISRQGQDYGYTF.

The chain employs TRBV19 and TRBJ2-2, with TRBD1 matching 9 bases. V dropped 4 bases and J dropped 5; count of bases not matched to a gene: 5. This CDR3 has 15 amino acids. Germline assignment: CDR1 LNHDA and CDR2 SQIVND (reference sequence). CDR3 amino acids: CASSTTGTGTGELFF. Here the CDR3 DNA reads TGTGCCAGTAGTACGACAGGGACAGGGACCGGGGAGCTGTTTTTT.

This clonotype has only a few counts. This sequence joins TRBV7-9 and TRBJ2-3; 9 bases are shared with TRBD1. Trimming at V came to 5 bases and at J to 2 bases, leaving 5 bases not matched to a gene. CDR1 and CDR2 from the germline V gene are SEHNR and FQNEAQ (reference sequence). The CDR3 has 15 residues. CDR3 protein: CASSRGQGTTDTQYF. As DNA, the CDR3 is TGTGCCAGCAGCCGCGGACAGGGGACCACAGATACGCAGTATTTT.

The rearrangement links TRBV7-3 to TRBJ2-5, with 7 bases fitting TRBD2. The ends lost 2 bases at V and 2 bases at J; junction bases unmatched: 8. The CDR3 runs to 16 residues. The V gene's germline CDR1 is SGHTA and CDR2 FQGTGA. This CDR3 reads CASSLLGGGLQETQYF. CDR3 nucleotide sequence: TGTGCCAGCAGCTTATTGGGGGGGGGATTACAAGAGACCCAGTACTTC.

The chain employs TRBV3-1 and TRBJ2-7; the match to TRBD1 covers 10 bases. The CDR3 has 15 amino acids. V dropped 6 bases and J dropped 3; count of bases not matched to a gene: 8. Germline V gene sequence: CDR1 LGHDT, CDR2 YNNKEL (reference sequence). The CDR3 spells CASRPTRTGGYEQYF. DNA of the CDR3: TGTGCCAGCAGACCGACGCGGACAGGGGGCTACGAGCAGTACTTC.